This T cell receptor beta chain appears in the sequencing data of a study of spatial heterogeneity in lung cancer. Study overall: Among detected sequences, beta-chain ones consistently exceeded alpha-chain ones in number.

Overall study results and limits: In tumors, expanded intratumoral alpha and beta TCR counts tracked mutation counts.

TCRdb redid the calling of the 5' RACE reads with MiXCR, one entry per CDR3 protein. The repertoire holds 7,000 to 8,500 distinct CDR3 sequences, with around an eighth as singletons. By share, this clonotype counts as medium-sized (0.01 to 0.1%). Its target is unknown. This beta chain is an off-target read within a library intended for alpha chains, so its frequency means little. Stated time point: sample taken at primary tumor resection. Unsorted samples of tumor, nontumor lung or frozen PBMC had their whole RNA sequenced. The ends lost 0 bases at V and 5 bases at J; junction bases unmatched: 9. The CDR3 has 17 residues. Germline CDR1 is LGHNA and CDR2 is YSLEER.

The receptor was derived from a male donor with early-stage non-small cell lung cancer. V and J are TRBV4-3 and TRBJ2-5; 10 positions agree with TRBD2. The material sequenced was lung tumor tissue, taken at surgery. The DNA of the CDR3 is TGCGCCAGCAGCCAAGAAGTAACTAGCGGGATCTTGGAGACCCAGTACTTC. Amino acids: CASSQEVTSGILETQYF.